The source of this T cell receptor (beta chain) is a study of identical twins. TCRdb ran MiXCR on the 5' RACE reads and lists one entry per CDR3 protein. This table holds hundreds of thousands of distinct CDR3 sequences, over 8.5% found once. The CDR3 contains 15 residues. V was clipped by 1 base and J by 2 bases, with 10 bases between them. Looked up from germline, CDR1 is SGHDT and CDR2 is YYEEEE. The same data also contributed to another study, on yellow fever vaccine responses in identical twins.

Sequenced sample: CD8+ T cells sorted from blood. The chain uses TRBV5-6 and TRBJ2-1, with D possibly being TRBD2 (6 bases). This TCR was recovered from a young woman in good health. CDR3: CASSLTRGTYNEQFF. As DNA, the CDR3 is TGTGCCAGCAGCTTGACACGGGGGACCTACAATGAGCAGTTCTTC.